This T cell receptor beta chain was recovered during a study of blood T cell repertoires in COVID-19. Study background: Researchers got acute and convalescent COVID-19 samples from the United States, Italy and Spain. Sources were T cells, B-cell-depleted T cells, or PBMCs; the material itself was cDNA or gDNA.

Which cohort a participant joined came from the clinical history participants gave. Germline CDR1 SGDLS, CDR2 YYNGEE. The CDR3 runs to 15 residues. J was trimmed by 4 bases and V by 4 bases; bases with no gene match: 10. The data were produced by immunoSEQ multiplex PCR, yet TCRdb's version contains in-frame clones alone and is incomplete. The profile shows fewer than 350,000 clones, around 90% of them singletons. This clone has just one count. The specimen was PBMCs or T cells enriched from blood (not recorded which). The rearrangement joins TRBV9 to TRBJ1-2; 7 bases align to TRBD1. The TCR comes from a young woman who had recovered from COVID-19. The CDR3 region is CASSPRQGVSYGYTF. CDR3 DNA sequence: TGTGCCAGCAGCCCAAGACAGGGAGTATCCTATGGCTACACCTTC.